The 23 T cell receptor beta chains below come from one sample, sequenced in a study of T cells expressing NK-cell markers. TCRdb derives one entry per CDR3 protein from the 5' RACE reads, leaving out DNA. This sample's table has 160,000 or so distinct CDR3 sequences. Sequenced sample: blood T cells: a sorted CD56 or NKG2C T cell subset, CD4+ or CD8+ T cells, or bulk PBMC T cells (not recorded which). The receptors stem from a woman between 18 and 75 years old in good health.

The chain links TRBV2 to TRBJ1-4; checking the TCRdb D call of TRBD1 is not possible without DNA. This CDR3 is built from 15 residues. Germline values: CDR1 SNHLY, CDR2 FYNNEI. This CDR3 reads CASRGLDRGNEKLFF.

This CDR3 reads CASSQAPPRGNQPQHF. The chain employs TRBV4-1 and TRBJ1-5. The CDR3 contains 16 residues. Germline V CDR1 and CDR2: MGHRA, YSYEKL.

This rearrangement joins TRBV7-3 to TRBJ2-1; TCRdb outputs TRBD2, but without DNA this stays unchecked. Germline loops: CDR1 SGHTA, CDR2 FQGTGA. This CDR3 region has 15 residues. The CDR3 sequence: CASSLIAGVDNEQFF.

The chain has TRBV20-1 and TRBJ2-2; checking the TCRdb D call of TRBD2 is not possible without DNA. CDR3 length: 15 residues. The germline V gene encodes CDR1 DFQATT and CDR2 SNEGSKA (reference sequence). The CDR3 region is CSASRGGRGTGELFF.

The gene calls are TRBV27 and TRBJ1-1. The CDR3 loop spans 11 amino acids. The germline gives CDR1 MNHEY, CDR2 SMNVEV (reference sequence). CDR3 amino acids: CASSSPTEAFF.

The chain couples TRBV18 to TRBJ1-5. Germline values: CDR1 KGHSH, CDR2 LQKENI. This CDR3 comprises 16 residues. The CDR3 region is CASSPIGGGGNQPQHF.

This chain links TRBV2 with TRBJ2-7; the TCRdb D gene call, TRBD1, has no DNA to confirm it. CDR1 SNHLY and CDR2 FYNNEI come from the germline V gene. The CDR3 covers 14 residues. The CDR3: CASTRPGQGNEQYF. Looking up the rest from reference TRBV2 and TRBJ2-7 gives the full variable domain: EPEVTQTPSHQVTQMGQEVILRCVPISNHLYFYWYRQILGQKVEFLVSFYNNEISEKSEIFDDQFSVERPDGSNFTLKIRSTKLEDSAMYFCASTRPGQGNEQYFGPGTRLTVT.

This rearrangement joins TRBV12-3 or TRBV12-4 to TRBJ1-6; TCRdb indicates TRBD1, and absent DNA this call remains unverified. CDR3 size: 15 residues. CDR3 protein: CASRAGSGANSPLHF.

V is TRBV19 and J is TRBJ1-6; TCRdb returns TRBD1, unconfirmable since there is no DNA. The length of the CDR3 is 14 residues. The germline V gene has CDR1 LNHDA and CDR2 SQIVND (reference sequence). CDR3 in amino acids: CASSHRTENSPLHF.

This chain links TRBV20-1 with TRBJ2-1; with no DNA, the TCRdb D assignment of TRBD1 cannot be verified. Germline CDR1 reads DFQATT; CDR2 reads SNEGSKA (reference sequence). The CDR3 extends over 15 amino acids. The CDR3 sequence: CSARVKQGGVNEQFF.

The rearrangement uses TRBV20-1 and TRBJ2-1; lacking DNA, the TRBD2 call made by TCRdb goes unchecked. The CDR3 spans 14 residues. CDR1 and CDR2 (germline): DFQATT, SNEGSKA (reference sequence). CDR3 region: CSARDGTIFNEQFF.

The chain has TRBV12-3 or TRBV12-4 and TRBJ2-5; TCRdb designates TRBD1, a call that cannot be tested without DNA. The CDR3 is 16 residues long. The CDR3 region is CASSAPRGRDRETQYF.

The chain carries TRBV4-1 and TRBJ2-3. This CDR3 is built from 15 residues. The germline gives CDR1 MGHRA, CDR2 YSYEKL. CDR3 region: CASSQARARTDTQYF.

This chain links TRBV4-1 with TRBJ1-1. Germline V gene sequence: CDR1 MGHRA, CDR2 YSYEKL. The CDR3 consists of 15 residues. CDR3 protein: CASSLEPAGITEAFF.

The chain links TRBV5-1 to TRBJ2-5; the TCRdb call, TRBD1, lacks DNA for checking. Germline V lookup: CDR1 SGHRS, CDR2 YFSETQ. The CDR3 loop spans 16 amino acids. CDR3 loop: CASSLAGTGVTETQYF.

The chain joins TRBV5-1 to TRBJ1-2. This CDR3 is 14 amino acids long. CDR1 and CDR2 from the germline V gene are SGHRS and YFSETQ. This chain's CDR3 is CASSSAQGMEGYTF.

This chain uses TRBV27 with TRBJ1-3. The V gene's germline CDR1 is MNHEY and CDR2 SMNVEV (reference sequence). The CDR3 contains 13 residues. Here the CDR3 reads CASSLREGNTIYF.

V and J are TRBV20-1 and TRBJ2-7; TCRdb names TRBD2, which stays unverified in the absence of DNA. Germline loops: CDR1 DFQATT, CDR2 SNEGSKA (reference sequence). The CDR3 totals 13 residues. CDR3: CSATSGRVYEQYF.

V is TRBV3-1 and J is TRBJ2-4. Germline lookup yields CDR1 LGHDT and CDR2 YNNKEL (reference sequence). This CDR3 is built from 16 residues. CDR3 protein: CASSQGTLLAKNIQYF.

The J gene is TRBJ2-1, the V gene TRBV7-2. Looked up from germline, CDR1 is SGHTA and CDR2 is FQGNSA. The CDR3 length is 15 residues. CDR3 amino acids: CASSKSGNSYNEQFF. The entire variable domain, with the rest obtained from reference TRBV7-2 and TRBJ2-1, is as follows: GAGVSQSPSNKVTEKGKDVELRCDPISGHTALYWYRQSLGQGLEFLIYFQGNSAPDKSGLPSDRFSAERTGGSVSTLTIQRTQQEDSAVYLCASSKSGNSYNEQFFGPGTRLTVL.

The rearrangement joins TRBV2 to TRBJ1-2; there is no DNA to check the TCRdb D call of TRBD1. Germline CDR1 reads SNHLY; CDR2 reads FYNNEI. The CDR3 runs to 12 residues. The CDR3: CASRDRGWGYTF.

This chain joins TRBV9 and TRBJ1-1. The CDR3 length is 14 residues. Looked up from germline, CDR1 is SGDLS and CDR2 is YYNGEE. This CDR3 is CASSSTEYNTEAFF.

The chain carries TRBV12-3 or TRBV12-4 and TRBJ2-5; the TCRdb call, TRBD1, lacks DNA for checking. The CDR3 is 12 residues long. The CDR3 region is CATRGRAETQYF.